The rows below give T cell receptor beta chains drawn from one sample of a study of cytomegalovirus exposure and HLA in healthy donors. Sequencing used immunoSEQ multiplex PCR; TCRdb keeps in-frame clones, though not all of them. Here the sample spans over 150,000 clones, about 85% being singletons. Sequencing was carried out using PBMCs. These receptors came from a man younger than 30 in good health and CMV-seropositive. Each CDR3 is given with its conserved first and last residue. Each record gives: V gene, J gene, D gene, clone size, CDR3 DNA, CDR3 protein. A D gene is named only where the DNA matches it firmly. Size tells how often a clone was seen (once, few, many) or the class of an expanded clone, and some rows leave it out.

TRBV28	TRBJ1-1	TRBD1	-	TGTGCCAGCAGTTTAGGACAGGGGGTCCTGAACACTGAAGCTTTCTTT	CASSLGQGVLNTEAFF
TRBV29-1	TRBJ2-5	TRBD1	-	TGCAGCGCTGCGGACAGGGGGCGAGAGACCCAGTACTTC	CSAADRGRETQYF
TRBV13	TRBJ1-1	TRBD1	medium-sized	TGTGCCAGCGGACAGGGGGGCACTGAAGCTTTCTTT	CASGQGGTEAFF
TRBV7-3	TRBJ2-1	TRBD2	-	TGTGCCAGCAGCACCTCTAGCGGGGGCCTCCATGAGCAGTTCTTC	CASSTSSGGLHEQFF
TRBV28	TRBJ2-4	-	-	TGTGCCAGCAGTTTAGCCGACCGAGGAAACATTCAGTACTTC	CASSLADRGNIQYF
TRBV29-1	TRBJ2-2	-	-	TGCAGCGTTGTAGCTTACACCGGGGAGCTGTTTTTT	CSVVAYTGELFF
TRBV2	TRBJ2-5	TRBD2	-	TGTGCCAGCAGTGAGGATAGCGGGGGGGATCAAGAGACCCAGTACTTC	CASSEDSGGDQETQYF
TRBV28	TRBJ1-2	-	-	TGTGCCAGCAGTATAGCGTCTAGAGGACTTAATGGCTACACCTTC	CASSIASRGLNGYTF
TRBV27	TRBJ2-1	-	-	TGTGCCAGCAGTTTATCAGGGGTGCCCTACAATGAGCAGTTCTTC	CASSLSGVPYNEQFF
TRBV6-1	TRBJ2-5	TRBD1	few	TGTGCCAGCAGTGCCCTGGCAGGGGGATTGGAGACCCAGTACTTC	CASSALAGGLETQYF
TRBV7-6	TRBJ1-1	-	-	TGTGCCAGCAGCCCAGGTCGGGGGGGGGAAAACACTGAAGCTTTCTTT	CASSPGRGGENTEAFF
TRBV30	TRBJ1-2	-	-	TGTGCCTGGATATTAGCAGGGGACTATGGCTACACCTTC	CAWILAGDYGYTF
TRBV2	TRBJ2-5	-	-	TGTGCCAGCAGTGAAGCCGCAGACTGGCACGGAGGGACCCAGTACTTC	CASSEAADWHGGTQYF
TRBV2	TRBJ2-7	TRBD2	-	TGTGCCAGCAGTGCGGTAGCGGGACCAACCTACGAGCAGTACTTC	CASSAVAGPTYEQYF
TRBV5-1	TRBJ2-5	TRBD2	-	TGCGCTTCAGCACCCCCGGGAGGCGGAGAGACCCAGTACTTC	CASAPPGGGETQYF
TRBV5-1	TRBJ2-7	TRBD1	-	TGCGCCAGCAGTCCGACAGGGGTCGGGTACGAGCAGTACTTC	CASSPTGVGYEQYF
TRBV9	TRBJ2-1	TRBD2	-	TGTGCCAGCGGATCCGGGACTACCAATGAGCAGTTCTTC	CASGSGTTNEQFF
TRBV30	TRBJ2-3	-	-	TGTGCCTGGAGTTTTGGGGAGCTCGCAGATACGCAGTATTTT	CAWSFGELADTQYF